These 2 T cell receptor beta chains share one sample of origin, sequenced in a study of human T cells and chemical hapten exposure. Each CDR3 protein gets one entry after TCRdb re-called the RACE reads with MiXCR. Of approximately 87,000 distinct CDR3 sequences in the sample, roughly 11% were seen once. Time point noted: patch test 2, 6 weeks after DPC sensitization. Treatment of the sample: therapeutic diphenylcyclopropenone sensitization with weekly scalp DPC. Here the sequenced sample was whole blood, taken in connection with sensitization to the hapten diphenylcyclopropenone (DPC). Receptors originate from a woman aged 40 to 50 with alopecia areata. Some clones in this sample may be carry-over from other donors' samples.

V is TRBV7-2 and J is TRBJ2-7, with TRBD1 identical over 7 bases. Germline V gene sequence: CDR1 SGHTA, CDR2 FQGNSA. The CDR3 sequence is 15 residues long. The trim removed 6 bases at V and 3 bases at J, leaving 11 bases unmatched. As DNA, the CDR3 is TGTGCCAGCAGGCTGGACCGGGACAGCGTCTACGAGCAGTACTTC. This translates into CASRLDRDSVYEQYF. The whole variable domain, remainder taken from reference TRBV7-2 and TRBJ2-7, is GAGVSQSPSNKVTEKGKDVELRCDPISGHTALYWYRQSLGQGLEFLIYFQGNSAPDKSGLPSDRFSAERTGGSVSTLTIQRTQQEDSAVYLCASRLDRDSVYEQYFGPGTRLTVT.

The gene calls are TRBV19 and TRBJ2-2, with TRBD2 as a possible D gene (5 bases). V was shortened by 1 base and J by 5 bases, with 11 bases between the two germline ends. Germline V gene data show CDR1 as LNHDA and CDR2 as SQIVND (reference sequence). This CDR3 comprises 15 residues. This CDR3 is CASSIVEGRTGELFF. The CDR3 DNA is TGTGCCAGTAGTATAGTCGAGGGCCGGACCGGGGAGCTGTTTTTT.